This T cell receptor beta chain stems from a study of T cells expressing NK-cell markers. On the study more broadly: Sequencing of TCR beta repertoires drew on sorted CD3+CD56+NKG2C+, CD3+CD56+NKG2C- and CD3+CD56-NKG2C+ T cells. There were seven HCMV-seropositive donors and one seronegative donor among the eight sequenced.

The V gene's germline CDR1 is DFQATT and CDR2 SNEGSKA (reference sequence). This CDR3 is 15 amino acids long. The authors made TCR beta cDNA libraries by 5'RACE template switching. This switching added a universal primer site and UMIs. No DNA is given; TCRdb re-called the 5' RACE reads and lists each CDR3 protein once. This table holds 440,000 or so distinct CDR3 sequences. Note on this clonotype: The antigen is unknown.

Study-level points and caveats: Dominant NKG2C+ clonotypes made up about 1.0-7.5% of CD8+ T cells in roughly six donors.

J is TRBJ2-3 and V is TRBV20-1; TCRdb lists TRBD2, though no DNA is available to test this call. The TCR originated in a woman aged 18 to 75 in good health. The sequenced sample was blood T cells: a sorted CD56 or NKG2C T cell subset, CD4+ or CD8+ T cells, or bulk PBMC T cells (not recorded which). The CDR3 region is CSAQRTSIITDTQYF.